These 2 T cell receptor beta chains came from one sample sequenced in a study of T cells after posttransplantation cyclophosphamide. The protocol was immunoSEQ multiplex PCR, while the TCRdb copy is restricted to in-frame clones and leaves out a portion. Captured here are tens of thousands of clones, none seen once; the top ten comprise about 1.5%. The source material was PBMCs. All receptors come from a man over 45 in good health, CMV-negative, and a related stem cell transplant donor.

This clone was found many times. V is TRBV7-7 and J is TRBJ2-4, with 9 bases that match TRBD2. CDR3 length: 18 amino acids. V dropped 3 bases and J dropped 0; count of bases not matched to a gene: 9. Per germline, CDR1 SSHAT and CDR2 FNYEAQ (reference sequence). CDR3: CASSFLAGSTLAKNIQYF. CDR3 nucleotides: TGTGCCAGCAGCTTTCTAGCGGGATCGACATTAGCCAAAAACATTCAGTACTTC.

This clone occurred many times. The genes are TRBV15 and TRBJ2-3, with 7 bases lining up with TRBD2. V dropped 0 bases and J dropped 10; count of bases not matched to a gene: 7. CDR1 and CDR2 (germline): LNHNV, YYDKDF (reference sequence). The CDR3 consists of 14 residues. The CDR3 loop is CATSRDQDGGSQYF. CDR3 sequence (DNA): TGTGCCACCAGCAGAGATCAGGACGGGGGGTCGCAGTATTTT.